This TCR beta chain is drawn from a study of T cells in women clearing cervical HPV infection. Generated by immunoSEQ multiplex PCR, the TCRdb table keeps only in-frame clones and is missing some. The sample has roughly 49,000 clones; the top ten hold about 0.94%. The length of the CDR3 is 13 residues. Germline-derived CDR1 and CDR2 are SGHTA and FQGNSA. V shed 5 bases, J shed 9 bases, and the junction held 6 bases outside the gene matches. A remark on this clone: The observed sequence ends 3 residues before the CDR3 terminus, with the missing tail filled in from the germline J gene.

All donors had a single incident cervical HPV16 infection, not prevalent. Sequencing used blood buffy coat. The receptor was isolated from a woman between 18 and 70 years old with a cervical HPV16 infection that either progressed to CIN3+ or cleared (not recorded which). The genes are TRBV7-2 and TRBJ1-5; 8 bases are a match to TRBD1. Here the CDR3 reads CASSPRTGTPQHF. CDR3 bases read: TGTGCCAGCAGCCCCCGGACAGGGACGCCC.